This T cell receptor (beta chain) was recovered during a study of T cell responses to AZD1222 COVID-19 vaccine. Libraries were prepared by immunoSEQ multiplex PCR; TCRdb keeps only in-frame clonotypes and omits some of them. The sample lists around 130,000 clones, 86% occurring once. Study outcomes and limitations: The span of vaccine-associated CD4 TCRs extended across spike, with dominance at 160-218 and 743-854. Just six AZD1222 recipients were seropositive at baseline. Donors, mostly white British, included more females; clonal diversity was possibly underestimated.

As to this clone: Its antigen remains unknown.

Second-dose recipients at about 4 or about 12 weeks were treated as one pooled group. V shed 0 bases and J shed 4 bases, with 12 bases lying between them. The CDR3 contains 14 residues. From germline, CDR1 is SQVTM and CDR2 ANQGSEA. The chain uses TRBV29-1 and TRBJ1-2, with D maybe TRBD1 (6 bases). This receptor was taken from an adult who received the AZD1222 COVID-19 vaccine. The specimen comprised peripheral blood, sampled 28 days after the second AZD1222 dose. CDR3 region: CSVEEEGVVYGYTF. CDR3 bases: TGCAGCGTTGAAGAGGAGGGGGTGGTCTATGGCTACACCTTC.